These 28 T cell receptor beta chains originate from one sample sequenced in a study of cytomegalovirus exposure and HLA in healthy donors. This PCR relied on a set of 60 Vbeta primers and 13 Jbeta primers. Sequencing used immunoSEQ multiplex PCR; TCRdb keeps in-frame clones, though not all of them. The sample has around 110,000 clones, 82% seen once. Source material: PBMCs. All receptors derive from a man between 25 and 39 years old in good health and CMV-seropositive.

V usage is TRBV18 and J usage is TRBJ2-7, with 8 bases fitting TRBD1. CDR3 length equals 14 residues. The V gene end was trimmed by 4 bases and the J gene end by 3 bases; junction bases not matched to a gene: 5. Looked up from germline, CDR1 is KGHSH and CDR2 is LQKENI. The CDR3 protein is CASSRYGQGYEQYF. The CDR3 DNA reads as TGTGCCAGCTCACGATATGGACAGGGCTACGAGCAGTACTTC.

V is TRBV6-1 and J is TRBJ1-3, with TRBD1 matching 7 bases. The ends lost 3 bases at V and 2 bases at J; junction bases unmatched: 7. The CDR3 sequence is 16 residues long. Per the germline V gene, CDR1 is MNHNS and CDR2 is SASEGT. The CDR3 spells CASSDITTGPGNTIYF. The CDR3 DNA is TGTGCCAGCAGTGATATTACGACAGGGCCTGGAAACACCATATATTTT.

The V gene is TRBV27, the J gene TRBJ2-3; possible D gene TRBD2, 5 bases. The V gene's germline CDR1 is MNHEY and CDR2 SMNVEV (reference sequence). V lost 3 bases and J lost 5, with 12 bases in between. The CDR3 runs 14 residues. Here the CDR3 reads CASSFWLALDTQYF. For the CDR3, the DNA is TGTGCCAGCAGTTTCTGGCTAGCTCTAGATACGCAGTATTTT.

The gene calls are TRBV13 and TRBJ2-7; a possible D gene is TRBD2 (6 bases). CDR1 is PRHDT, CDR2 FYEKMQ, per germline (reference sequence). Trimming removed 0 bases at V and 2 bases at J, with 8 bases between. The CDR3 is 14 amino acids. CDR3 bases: TGTGCCAGCAGCTTAGGGGACTATCCCTACGAGCAGTACTTC. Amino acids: CASSLGDYPYEQYF.

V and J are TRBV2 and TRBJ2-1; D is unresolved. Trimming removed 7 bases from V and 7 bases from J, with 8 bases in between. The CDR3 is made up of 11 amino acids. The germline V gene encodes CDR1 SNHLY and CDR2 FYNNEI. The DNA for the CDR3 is TGTGCCAGCACCTACGAGAATGAGCAGTTCTTC. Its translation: CASTYENEQFF.

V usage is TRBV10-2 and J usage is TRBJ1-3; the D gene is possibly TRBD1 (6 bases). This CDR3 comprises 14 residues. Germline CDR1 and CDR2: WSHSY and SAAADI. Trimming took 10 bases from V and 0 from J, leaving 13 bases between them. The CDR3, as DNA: TGCGCCATCTCGACAGGCCGCTCTGGAAACACCATATATTTT. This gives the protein CAISTGRSGNTIYF.

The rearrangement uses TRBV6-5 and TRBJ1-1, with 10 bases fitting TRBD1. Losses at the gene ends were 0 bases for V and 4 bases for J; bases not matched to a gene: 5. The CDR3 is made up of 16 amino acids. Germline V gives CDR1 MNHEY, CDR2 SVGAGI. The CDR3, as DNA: TGTGCCAGCAGTTACTCCCCCCGGGACAGGGGCACTGAAGCTTTCTTT. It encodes CASSYSPRDRGTEAFF.

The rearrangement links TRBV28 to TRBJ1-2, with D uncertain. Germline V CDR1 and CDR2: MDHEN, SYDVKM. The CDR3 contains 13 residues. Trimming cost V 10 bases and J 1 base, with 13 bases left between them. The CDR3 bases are TGTGCCACCACCAGACTCAATAACTATGGCTACACCTTC. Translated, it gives CATTRLNNYGYTF.

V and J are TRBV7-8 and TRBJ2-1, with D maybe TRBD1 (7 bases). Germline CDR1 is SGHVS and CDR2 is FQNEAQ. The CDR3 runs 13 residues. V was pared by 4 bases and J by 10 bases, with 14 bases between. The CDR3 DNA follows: TGTGCCAGCAGCTCCCAGGGGGACTCAGAGCAGTTCTTC. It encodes CASSSQGDSEQFF.

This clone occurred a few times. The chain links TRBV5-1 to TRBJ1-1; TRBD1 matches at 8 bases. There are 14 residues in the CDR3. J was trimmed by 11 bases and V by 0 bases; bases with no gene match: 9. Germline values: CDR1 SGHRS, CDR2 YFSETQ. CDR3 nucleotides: TGCGCCAGCAGCTTGGTACCTGGACAGGGTGTGGCTTTCTTT. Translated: CASSLVPGQGVAFF.

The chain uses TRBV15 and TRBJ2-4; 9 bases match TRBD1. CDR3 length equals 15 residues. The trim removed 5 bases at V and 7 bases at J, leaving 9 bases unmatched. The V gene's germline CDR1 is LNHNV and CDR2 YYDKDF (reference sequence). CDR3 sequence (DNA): TGTGCCACCAGCCATATCGGGACAGGGATCAACATTCAGTACTTC. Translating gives CATSHIGTGINIQYF.

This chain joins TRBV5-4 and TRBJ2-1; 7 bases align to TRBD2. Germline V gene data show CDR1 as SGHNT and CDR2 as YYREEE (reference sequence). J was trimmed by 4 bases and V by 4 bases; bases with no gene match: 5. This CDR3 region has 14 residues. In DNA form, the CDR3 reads TGTGCCAGCAGCCGGACTAGAGGGTACAATGAGCAGTTCTTC. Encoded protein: CASSRTRGYNEQFF.

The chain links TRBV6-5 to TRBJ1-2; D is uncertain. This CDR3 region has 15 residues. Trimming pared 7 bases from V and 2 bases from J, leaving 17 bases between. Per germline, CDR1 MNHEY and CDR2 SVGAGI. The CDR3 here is CASIQSGGANYGYTF. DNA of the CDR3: TGTGCCAGCATCCAATCTGGAGGTGCAAACTATGGCTACACCTTC.

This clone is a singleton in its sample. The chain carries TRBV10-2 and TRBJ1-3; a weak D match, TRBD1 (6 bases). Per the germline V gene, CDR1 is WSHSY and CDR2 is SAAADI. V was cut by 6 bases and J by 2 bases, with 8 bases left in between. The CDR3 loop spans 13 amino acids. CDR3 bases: TGCGCCAGCAGGTCAGGGGCTGGAAACACCATATATTTT. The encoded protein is CASRSGAGNTIYF.

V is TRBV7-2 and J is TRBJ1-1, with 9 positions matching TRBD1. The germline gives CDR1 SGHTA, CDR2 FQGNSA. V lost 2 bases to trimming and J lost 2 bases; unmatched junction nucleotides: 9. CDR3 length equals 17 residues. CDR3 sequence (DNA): TGTGCCAGCAGCTTAAGGCGGGGACAGGGACCTAACACTGAAGCTTTCTTT. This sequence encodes CASSLRRGQGPNTEAFF.

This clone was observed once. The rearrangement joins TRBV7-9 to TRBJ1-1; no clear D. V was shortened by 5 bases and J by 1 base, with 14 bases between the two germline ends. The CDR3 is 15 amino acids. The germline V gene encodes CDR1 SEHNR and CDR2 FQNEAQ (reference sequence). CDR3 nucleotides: TGTGCCAGCAGCCCCCGTCTCCGGGGGAACACTGAAGCTTTCTTT. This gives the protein CASSPRLRGNTEAFF.

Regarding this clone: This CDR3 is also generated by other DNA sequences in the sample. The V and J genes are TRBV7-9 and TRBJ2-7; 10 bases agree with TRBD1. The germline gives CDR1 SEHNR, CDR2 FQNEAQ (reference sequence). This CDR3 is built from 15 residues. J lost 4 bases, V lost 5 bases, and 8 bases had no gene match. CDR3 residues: CASSPTGTGAYEQYV. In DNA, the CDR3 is TGTGCCAGCAGCCCTACCGGGACAGGGGCTTACGAGCAGTACGTC.

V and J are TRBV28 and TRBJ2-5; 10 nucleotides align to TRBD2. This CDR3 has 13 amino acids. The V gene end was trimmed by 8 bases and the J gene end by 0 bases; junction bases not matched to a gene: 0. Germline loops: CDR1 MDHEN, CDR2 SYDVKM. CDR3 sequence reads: CASLAGDQETQYF. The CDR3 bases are TGTGCCAGCCTAGCGGGGGACCAAGAGACCCAGTACTTC.

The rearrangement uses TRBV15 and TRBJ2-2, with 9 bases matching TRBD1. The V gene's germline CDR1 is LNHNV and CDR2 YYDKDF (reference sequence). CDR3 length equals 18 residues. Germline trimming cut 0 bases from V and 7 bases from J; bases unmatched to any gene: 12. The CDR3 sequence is CATSRDLMGQGSNGELFF. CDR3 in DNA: TGTGCCACCAGCAGAGATCTGATGGGACAGGGTTCAAACGGGGAGCTGTTTTTT. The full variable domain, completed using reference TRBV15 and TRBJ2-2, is DAMVIQNPRYQVTQFGKPVTLSCSQTLNHNVMYWYQQKSSQAPKLLFHYYDKDFNNEADTPDNFQSRRPNTSFCFLDIRSPGLGDTAMYLCATSRDLMGQGSNGELFFGEGSRLTVL.

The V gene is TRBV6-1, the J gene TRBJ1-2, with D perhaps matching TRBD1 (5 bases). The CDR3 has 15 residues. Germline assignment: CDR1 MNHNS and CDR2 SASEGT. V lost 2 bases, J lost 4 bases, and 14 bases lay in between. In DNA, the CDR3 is TGTGCCAGCAGTGAATTGGGGGGTTATAGCTATGGCTACACCTTC. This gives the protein CASSELGGYSYGYTF.

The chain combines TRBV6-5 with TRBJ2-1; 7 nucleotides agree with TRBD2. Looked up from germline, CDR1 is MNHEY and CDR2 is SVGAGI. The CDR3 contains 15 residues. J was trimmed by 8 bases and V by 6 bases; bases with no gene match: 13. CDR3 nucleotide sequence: TGTGCCAGCAGCCGAAGGGCGGGGGACGAGGATGAGCAGTTCTTC. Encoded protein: CASSRRAGDEDEQFF.

Written as DNA, the CDR3 is TGTGCCAGCAGCTCCTGGACAGGGTTGGTTGGTGGCTACACCTTC. Protein sequence: CASSSWTGLVGGYTF. This sequence joins TRBV9 and TRBJ1-2; 8 nucleotides match TRBD1. V lost 4 bases to trimming and J lost 7 bases; unmatched junction nucleotides: 12. The CDR3 runs to 15 residues. Germline V CDR1 and CDR2: SGDLS, YYNGEE.

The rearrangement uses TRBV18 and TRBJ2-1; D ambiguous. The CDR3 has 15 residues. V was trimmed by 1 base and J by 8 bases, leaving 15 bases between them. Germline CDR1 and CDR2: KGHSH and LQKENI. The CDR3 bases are TGTGCCAGCTCACCACATAGTTCACCTGGAGATGAGCAGTTCTTC. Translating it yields CASSPHSSPGDEQFF.

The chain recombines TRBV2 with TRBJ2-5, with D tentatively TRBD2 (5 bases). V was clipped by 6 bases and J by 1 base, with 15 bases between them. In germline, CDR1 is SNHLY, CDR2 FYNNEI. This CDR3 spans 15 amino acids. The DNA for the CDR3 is TGTGCCAGCAGCCCAAGGAGGAGCGTCCAAGAGACCCAGTACTTC. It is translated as CASSPRRSVQETQYF.

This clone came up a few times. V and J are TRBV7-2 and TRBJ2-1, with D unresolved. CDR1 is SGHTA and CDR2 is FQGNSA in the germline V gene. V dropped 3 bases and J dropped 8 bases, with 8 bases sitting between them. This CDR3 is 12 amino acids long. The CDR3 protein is CASSFSSDEQFF. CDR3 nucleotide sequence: TGTGCCAGCAGCTTCTCTAGTGATGAGCAGTTCTTC.

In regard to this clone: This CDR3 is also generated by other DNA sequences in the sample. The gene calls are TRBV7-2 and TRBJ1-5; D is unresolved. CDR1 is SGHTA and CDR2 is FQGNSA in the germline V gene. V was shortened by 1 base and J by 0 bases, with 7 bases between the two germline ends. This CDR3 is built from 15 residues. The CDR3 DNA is TGTGCCAGCAGCTTAGTCGGAGGTAGCAATCAGCCCCAGCATTTT. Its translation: CASSLVGGSNQPQHF.

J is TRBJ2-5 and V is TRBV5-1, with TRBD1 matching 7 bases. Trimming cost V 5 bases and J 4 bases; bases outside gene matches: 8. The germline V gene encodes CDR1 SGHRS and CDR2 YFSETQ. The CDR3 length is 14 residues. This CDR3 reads CASRATPGGETQYF. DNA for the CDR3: TGCGCCAGCAGAGCAACCCCAGGGGGAGAGACCCAGTACTTC.

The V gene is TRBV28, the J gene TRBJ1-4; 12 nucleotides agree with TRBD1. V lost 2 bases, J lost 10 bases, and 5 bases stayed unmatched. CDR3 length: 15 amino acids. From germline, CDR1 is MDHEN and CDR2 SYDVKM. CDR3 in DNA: TGTGCCAGCAGTTTAGGGACAGGGGGCCCAGGAAAACTGTTTTTT. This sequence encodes CASSLGTGGPGKLFF.